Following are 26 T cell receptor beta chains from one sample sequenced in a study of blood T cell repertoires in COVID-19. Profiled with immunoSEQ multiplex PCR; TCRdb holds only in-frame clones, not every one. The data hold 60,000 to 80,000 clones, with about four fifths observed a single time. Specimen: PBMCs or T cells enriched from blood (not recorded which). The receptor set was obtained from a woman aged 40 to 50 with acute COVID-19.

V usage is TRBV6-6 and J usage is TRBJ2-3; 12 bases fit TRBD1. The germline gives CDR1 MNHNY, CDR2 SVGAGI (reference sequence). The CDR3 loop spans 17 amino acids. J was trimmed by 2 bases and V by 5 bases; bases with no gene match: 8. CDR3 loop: CASSPRGTGGPTDTQYF. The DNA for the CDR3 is TGTGCCAGCAGTCCCAGAGGGACAGGGGGCCCCACAGATACGCAGTATTTT.

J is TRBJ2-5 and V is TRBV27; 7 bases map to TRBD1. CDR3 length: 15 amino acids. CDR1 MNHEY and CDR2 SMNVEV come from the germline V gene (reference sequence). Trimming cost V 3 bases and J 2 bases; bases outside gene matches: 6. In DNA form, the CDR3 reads TGTGCCAGCAGTTTTACCGGGACAGCACAAGAGACCCAGTACTTC. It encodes CASSFTGTAQETQYF.

The CDR3 DNA sequence: TGTGCCAGCAGTCTCCTCGGGGGGGGCGAGACCCAGTACTTC. This gives the protein CASSLLGGGETQYF. This chain uses TRBV27 with TRBJ2-5; TRBD2 matches 8 bases. Losses at the gene ends were 5 bases for V and 5 bases for J; bases not matched to a gene: 7. This CDR3 is 14 amino acids long. Germline V gene data show CDR1 as MNHEY and CDR2 as SMNVEV (reference sequence).

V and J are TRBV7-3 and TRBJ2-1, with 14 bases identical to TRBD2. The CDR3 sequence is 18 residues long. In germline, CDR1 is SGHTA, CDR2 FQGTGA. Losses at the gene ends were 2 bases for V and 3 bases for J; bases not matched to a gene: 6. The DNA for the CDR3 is TGTGCCAGCAGCTTAGGAGGGACTAGCGGGAGTTTCTACAATGAGCAGTTCTTC. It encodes CASSLGGTSGSFYNEQFF.

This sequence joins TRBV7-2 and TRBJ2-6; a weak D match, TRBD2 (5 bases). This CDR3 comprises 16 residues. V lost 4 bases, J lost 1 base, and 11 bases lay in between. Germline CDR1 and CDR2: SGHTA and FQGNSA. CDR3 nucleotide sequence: TGTGCCAGCAGCTCGCGACCGGGGTCTGGGGCCAACGTCCTGACTTTC. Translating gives CASSSRPGSGANVLTF.

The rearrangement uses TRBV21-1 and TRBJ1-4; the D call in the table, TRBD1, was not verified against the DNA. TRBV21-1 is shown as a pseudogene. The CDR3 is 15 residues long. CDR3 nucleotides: TGTGCCAGCAGCAAAGCGGACAAGGAAAATGAAAAACTGTTTTTT. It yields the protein CASSKADKENEKLFF.

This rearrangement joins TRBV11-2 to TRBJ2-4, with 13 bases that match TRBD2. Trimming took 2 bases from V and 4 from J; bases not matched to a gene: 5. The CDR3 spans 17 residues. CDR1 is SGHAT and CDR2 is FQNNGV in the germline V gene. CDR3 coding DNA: TGTGCCAGCAGCTTACGAACTAGCGGGAGGGGAAAAAACATTCAGTACTTC. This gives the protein CASSLRTSGRGKNIQYF.

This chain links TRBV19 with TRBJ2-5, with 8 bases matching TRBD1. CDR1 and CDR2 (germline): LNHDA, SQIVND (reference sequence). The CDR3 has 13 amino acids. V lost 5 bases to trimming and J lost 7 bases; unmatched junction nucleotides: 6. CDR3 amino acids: CASSPDRAATQYF. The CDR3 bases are TGTGCCAGTAGTCCGGACAGGGCAGCGACCCAGTACTTC.

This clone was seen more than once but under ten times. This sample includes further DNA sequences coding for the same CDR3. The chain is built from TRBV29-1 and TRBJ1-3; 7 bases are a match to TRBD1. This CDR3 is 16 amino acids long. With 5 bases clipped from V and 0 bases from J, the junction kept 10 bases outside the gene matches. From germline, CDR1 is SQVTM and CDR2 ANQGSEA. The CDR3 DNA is TGCAGCGTTAAGACAGGGAATCCGAGCTCTGGAAACACCATATATTTT. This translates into CSVKTGNPSSGNTIYF.

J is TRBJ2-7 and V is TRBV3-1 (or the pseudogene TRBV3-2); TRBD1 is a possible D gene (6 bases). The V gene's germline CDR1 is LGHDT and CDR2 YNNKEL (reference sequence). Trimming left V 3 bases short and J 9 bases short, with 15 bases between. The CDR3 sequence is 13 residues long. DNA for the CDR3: TGTGCCAGCAGCCAGCAAGGGGGATCGGGGCAGTACTTC. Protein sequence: CASSQQGGSGQYF.

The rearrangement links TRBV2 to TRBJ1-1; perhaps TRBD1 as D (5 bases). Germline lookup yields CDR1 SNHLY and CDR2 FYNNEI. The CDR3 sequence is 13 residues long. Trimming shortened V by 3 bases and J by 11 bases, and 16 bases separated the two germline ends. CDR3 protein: CASSEAGRRSAFF. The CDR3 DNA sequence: TGTGCCAGCAGTGAGGCAGGGCGTAGGAGTGCTTTCTTT.

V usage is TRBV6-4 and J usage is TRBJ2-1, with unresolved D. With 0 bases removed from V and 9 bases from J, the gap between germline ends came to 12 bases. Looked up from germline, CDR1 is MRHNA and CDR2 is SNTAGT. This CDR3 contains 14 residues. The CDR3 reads CASSDSAPPPEQFF. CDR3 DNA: TGTGCCAGCAGTGACTCGGCCCCACCCCCTGAGCAGTTCTTC.

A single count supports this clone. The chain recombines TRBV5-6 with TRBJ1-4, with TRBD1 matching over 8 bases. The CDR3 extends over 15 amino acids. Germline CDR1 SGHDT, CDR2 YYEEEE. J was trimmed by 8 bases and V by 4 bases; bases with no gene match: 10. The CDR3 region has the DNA TGTGCCAGCAGCCGAGGACAGGGAGGGAAAGAAAAACTGTTTTTT. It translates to CASSRGQGGKEKLFF. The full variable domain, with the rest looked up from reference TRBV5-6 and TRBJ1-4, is DAGVTQSPTHLIKTRGQQVTLRCSPKSGHDTVSWYQQALGQGPQFIFQYYEEEERQRGNFPDRFSGHQFPNYSSELNVNALLLGDSALYLCASSRGQGGKEKLFFGSGTQLSVL.

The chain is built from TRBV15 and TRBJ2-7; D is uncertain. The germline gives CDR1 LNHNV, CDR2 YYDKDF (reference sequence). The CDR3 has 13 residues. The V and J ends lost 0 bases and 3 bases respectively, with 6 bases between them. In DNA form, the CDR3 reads TGTGCCACCAGCAGAGATACGAGCTACGAGCAGTACTTC. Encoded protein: CATSRDTSYEQYF. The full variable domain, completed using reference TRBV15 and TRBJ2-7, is DAMVIQNPRYQVTQFGKPVTLSCSQTLNHNVMYWYQQKSSQAPKLLFHYYDKDFNNEADTPDNFQSRRPNTSFCFLDIRSPGLGDTAMYLCATSRDTSYEQYFGPGTRLTVT.

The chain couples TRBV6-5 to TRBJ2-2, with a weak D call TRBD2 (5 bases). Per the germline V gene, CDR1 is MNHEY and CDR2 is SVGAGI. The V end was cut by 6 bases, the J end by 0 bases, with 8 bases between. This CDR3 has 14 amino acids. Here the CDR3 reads CASSPGSNTGELFF. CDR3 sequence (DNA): TGTGCCAGCAGCCCGGGGTCGAACACCGGGGAGCTGTTTTTT.

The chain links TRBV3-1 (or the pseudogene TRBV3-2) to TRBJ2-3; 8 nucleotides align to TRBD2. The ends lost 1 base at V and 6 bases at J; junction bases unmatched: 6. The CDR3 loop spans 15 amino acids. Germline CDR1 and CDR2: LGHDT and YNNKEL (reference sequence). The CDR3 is CASSQAGGAADTQYF. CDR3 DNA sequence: TGTGCCAGCAGCCAAGCGGGAGGGGCGGCGGATACGCAGTATTTT.

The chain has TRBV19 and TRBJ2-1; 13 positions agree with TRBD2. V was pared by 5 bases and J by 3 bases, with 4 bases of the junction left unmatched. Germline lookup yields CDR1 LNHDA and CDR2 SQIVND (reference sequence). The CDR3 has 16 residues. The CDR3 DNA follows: TGTGCCAGTAGTCCGCGGACTAGCGGGGGCTACAATGAGCAGTTCTTC. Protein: CASSPRTSGGYNEQFF.

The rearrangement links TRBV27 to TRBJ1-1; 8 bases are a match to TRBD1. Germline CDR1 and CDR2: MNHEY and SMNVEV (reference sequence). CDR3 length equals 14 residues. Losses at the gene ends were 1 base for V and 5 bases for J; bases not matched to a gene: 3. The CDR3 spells CASSLYTGGTEAFF. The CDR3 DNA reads TGTGCCAGCAGTTTATATACAGGGGGAACTGAAGCTTTCTTT.

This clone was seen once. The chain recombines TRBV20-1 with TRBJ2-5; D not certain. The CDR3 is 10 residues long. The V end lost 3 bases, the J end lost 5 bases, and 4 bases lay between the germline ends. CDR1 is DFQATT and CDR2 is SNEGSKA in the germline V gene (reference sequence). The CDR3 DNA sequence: TGCAGTGCTAGTCAGGAGACCCAGTACTTC. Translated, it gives CSASQETQYF.

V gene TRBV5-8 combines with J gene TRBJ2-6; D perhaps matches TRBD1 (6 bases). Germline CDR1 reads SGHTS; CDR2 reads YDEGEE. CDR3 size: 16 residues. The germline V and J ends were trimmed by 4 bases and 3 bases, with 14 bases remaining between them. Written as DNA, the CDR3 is TGTGCCAGCAGCGGGCACCAGGGGAGTGGGGCCAACGTCCTGACTTTC. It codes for CASSGHQGSGANVLTF.

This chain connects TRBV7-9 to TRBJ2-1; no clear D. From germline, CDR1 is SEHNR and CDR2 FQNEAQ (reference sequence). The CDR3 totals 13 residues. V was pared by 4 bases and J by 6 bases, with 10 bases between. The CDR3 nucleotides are TGTGCCAGCAGCTCCTTGACACTCAATGAGCAGTTCTTC. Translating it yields CASSSLTLNEQFF.

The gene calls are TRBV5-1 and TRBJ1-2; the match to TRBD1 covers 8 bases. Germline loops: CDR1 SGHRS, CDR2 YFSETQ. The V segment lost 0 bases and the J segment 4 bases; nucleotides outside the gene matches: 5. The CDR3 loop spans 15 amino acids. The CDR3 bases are TGCGCCAGCAGCTTGGAACAGGGGGGAGGCTATGGCTACACCTTC. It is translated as CASSLEQGGGYGYTF.

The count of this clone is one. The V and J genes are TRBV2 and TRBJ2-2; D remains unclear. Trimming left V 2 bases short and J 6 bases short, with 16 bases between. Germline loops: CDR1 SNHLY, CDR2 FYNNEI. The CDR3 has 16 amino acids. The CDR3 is CASSESMFTIAGELFF. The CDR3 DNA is TGTGCCAGCAGTGAATCTATGTTTACCATAGCCGGGGAGCTGTTTTTT.

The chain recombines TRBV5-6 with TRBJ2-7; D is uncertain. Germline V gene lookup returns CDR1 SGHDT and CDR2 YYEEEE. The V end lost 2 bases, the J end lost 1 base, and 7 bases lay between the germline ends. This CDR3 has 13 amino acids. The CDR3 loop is CASSFGRSYEQYV. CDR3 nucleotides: TGTGCCAGCAGCTTTGGCAGATCCTACGAGCAGTACGTC.

The CDR3 here is CASSPRGSGGGSTDTQYF. CDR3 DNA: TGTGCCAGTAGTCCCCGGGGTAGCGGGGGGGGAAGCACAGATACGCAGTATTTT. The J gene is TRBJ2-3, the V gene TRBV19; 11 positions match TRBD2. Losses at the gene ends were 5 bases for V and 0 bases for J; bases not matched to a gene: 10. Germline values: CDR1 LNHDA, CDR2 SQIVND (reference sequence). CDR3 size: 18 residues.

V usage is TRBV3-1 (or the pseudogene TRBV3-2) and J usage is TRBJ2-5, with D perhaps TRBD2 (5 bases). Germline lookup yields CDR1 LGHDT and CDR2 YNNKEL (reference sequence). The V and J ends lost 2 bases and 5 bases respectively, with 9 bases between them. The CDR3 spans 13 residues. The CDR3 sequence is CASSQRGWETQYF. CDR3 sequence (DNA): TGTGCCAGCAGCCAACGCGGGTGGGAGACCCAGTACTTC.